This T cell receptor (beta chain) derives from a study of blood T cell repertoires in COVID-19. Assay used: immunoSEQ multiplex PCR; TCRdb lists only in-frame clones, some missing. Among a few hundred thousand clones listed, 70% to 90% were seen once. CDR3 length: 14 amino acids. The germline V gene encodes CDR1 GTSNPN and CDR2 SVGIG (reference sequence). Trimming cost V 7 bases and J 0 bases, with 13 bases left between them. This chain links TRBV30 with TRBJ1-3, with a possible D match to TRBD1 (6 bases). This TCR was recovered from a man between 60 and 75 years old with acute or convalescent COVID-19. Sample: peripheral blood. CDR3 DNA sequence: TGTGCCTCCACAGGGCCAAGCTCTGGAAACACCATATATTTT. It yields the protein CASTGPSSGNTIYF.